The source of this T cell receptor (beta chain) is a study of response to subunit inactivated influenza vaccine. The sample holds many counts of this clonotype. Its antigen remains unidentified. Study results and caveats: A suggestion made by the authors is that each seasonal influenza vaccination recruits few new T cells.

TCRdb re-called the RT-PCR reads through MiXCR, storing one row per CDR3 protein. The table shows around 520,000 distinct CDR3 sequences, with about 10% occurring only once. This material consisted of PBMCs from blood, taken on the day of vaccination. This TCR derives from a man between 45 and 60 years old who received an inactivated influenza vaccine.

The CDR3 DNA is TGTGCCAGCAGCCAATCCGAAACAGGAACTGAAGCTTTCTTT. This codes for CASSQSETGTEAFF. The genes are TRBV3-1 and TRBJ1-1, with a possible D match to TRBD1 (5 bases). V was cut by 2 bases and J by 5 bases, with 12 bases left in between. Per germline, CDR1 LGHDT and CDR2 YNNKEL (reference sequence). The CDR3 loop spans 14 amino acids.